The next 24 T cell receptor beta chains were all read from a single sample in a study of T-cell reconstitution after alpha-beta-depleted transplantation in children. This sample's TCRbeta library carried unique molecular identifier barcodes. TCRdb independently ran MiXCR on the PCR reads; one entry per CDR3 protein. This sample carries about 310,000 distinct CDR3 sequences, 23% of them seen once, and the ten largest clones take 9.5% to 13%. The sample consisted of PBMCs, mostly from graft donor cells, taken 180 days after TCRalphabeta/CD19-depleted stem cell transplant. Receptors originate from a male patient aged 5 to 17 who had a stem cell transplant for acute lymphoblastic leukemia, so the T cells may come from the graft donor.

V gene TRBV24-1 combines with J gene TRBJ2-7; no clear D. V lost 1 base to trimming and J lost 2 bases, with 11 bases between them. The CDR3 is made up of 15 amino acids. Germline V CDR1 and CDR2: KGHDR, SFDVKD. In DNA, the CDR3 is TGTGCCACCAGTGATTTAGGGCGGATCCCCTACGAGCAGTACTTC. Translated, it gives CATSDLGRIPYEQYF.

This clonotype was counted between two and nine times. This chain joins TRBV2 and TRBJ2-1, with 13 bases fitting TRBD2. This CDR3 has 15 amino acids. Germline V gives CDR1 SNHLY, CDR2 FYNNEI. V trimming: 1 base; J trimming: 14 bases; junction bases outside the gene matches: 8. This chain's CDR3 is CASSEGTSGSFVEFF. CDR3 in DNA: TGTGCCAGCAGTGAAGGGACTAGCGGGAGCTTTGTAGAGTTCTTC.

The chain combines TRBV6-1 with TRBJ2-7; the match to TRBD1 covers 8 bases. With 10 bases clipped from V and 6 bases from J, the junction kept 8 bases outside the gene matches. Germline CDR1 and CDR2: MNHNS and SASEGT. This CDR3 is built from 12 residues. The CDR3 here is CATRQGTGEQYF. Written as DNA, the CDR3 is TGTGCCACCCGACAGGGGACAGGCGAGCAGTACTTC.

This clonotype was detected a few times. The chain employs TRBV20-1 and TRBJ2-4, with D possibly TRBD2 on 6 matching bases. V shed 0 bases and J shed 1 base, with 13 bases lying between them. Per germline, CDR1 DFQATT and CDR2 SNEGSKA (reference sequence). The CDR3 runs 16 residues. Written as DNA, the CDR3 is TGCAGTGCTAGAGATCTCGCGGGAATCGCCAAAAACATTCAGTACTTC. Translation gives CSARDLAGIAKNIQYF.

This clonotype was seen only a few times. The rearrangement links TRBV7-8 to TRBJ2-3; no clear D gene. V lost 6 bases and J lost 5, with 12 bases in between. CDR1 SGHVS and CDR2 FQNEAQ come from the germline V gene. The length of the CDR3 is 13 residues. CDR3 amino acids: CASSYQRVDTQYF. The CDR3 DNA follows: TGTGCCAGCAGTTATCAACGGGTAGATACGCAGTATTTT.

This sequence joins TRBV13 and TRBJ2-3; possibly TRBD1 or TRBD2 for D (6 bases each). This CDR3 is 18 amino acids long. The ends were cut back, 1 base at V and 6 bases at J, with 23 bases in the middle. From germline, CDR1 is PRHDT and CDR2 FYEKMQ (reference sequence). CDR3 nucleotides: TGTGCCAGCAGCTTAGAGGGGGACTTCGGCGAGGTGATGGATACGCAGTATTTT. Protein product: CASSLEGDFGEVMDTQYF.

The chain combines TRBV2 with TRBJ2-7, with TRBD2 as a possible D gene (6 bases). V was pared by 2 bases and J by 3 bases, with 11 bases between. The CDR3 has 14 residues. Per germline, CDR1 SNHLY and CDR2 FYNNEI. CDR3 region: CASSERVAVYEQYF. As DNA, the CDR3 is TGTGCCAGCAGTGAAAGGGTAGCGGTCTACGAGCAGTACTTC. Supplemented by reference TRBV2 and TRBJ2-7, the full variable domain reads EPEVTQTPSHQVTQMGQEVILRCVPISNHLYFYWYRQILGQKVEFLVSFYNNEISEKSEIFDDQFSVERPDGSNFTLKIRSTKLEDSAMYFCASSERVAVYEQYFGPGTRLTVT.

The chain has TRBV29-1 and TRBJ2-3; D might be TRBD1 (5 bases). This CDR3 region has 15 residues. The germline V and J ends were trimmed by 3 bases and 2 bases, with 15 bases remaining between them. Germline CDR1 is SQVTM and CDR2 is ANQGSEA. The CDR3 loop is CSVDRGGRATDTQYF. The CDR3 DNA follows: TGCAGCGTTGACCGAGGTGGCAGGGCCACAGATACGCAGTATTTT.

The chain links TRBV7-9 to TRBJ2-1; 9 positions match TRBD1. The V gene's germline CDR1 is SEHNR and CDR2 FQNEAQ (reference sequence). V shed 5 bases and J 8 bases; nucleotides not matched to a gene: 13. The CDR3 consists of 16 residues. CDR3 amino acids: CASSLTPGQGLDEQFF. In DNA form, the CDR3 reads TGTGCCAGCAGCCTCACACCGGGACAGGGCCTGGATGAGCAGTTCTTC. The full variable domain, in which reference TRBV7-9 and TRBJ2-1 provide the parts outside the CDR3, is DTGVSQNPRHKITKRGQNVTFRCDPISEHNRLYWYRQTLGQGPEFLTYFQNEAQLEKSRLLSDRFSAERPKGSFSTLEIQRTEQGDSAMYLCASSLTPGQGLDEQFFGPGTRLTVL.

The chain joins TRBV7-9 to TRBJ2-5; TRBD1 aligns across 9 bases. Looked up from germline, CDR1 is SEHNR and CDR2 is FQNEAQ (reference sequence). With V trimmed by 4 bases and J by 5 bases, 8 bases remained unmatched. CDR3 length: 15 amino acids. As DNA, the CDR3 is TGTGCCAGCAGCTCTGGACAGGGGTGGGGTGAGACCCAGTACTTC. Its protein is CASSSGQGWGETQYF.

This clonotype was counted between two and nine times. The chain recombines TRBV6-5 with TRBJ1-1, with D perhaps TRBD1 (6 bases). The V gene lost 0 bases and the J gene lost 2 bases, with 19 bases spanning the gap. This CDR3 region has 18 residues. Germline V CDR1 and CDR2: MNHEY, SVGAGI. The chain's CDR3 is CASSYSIPTRGKNTEAFF. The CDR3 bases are TGTGCCAGCAGTTACTCTATCCCAACCAGGGGAAAAAACACTGAAGCTTTCTTT.

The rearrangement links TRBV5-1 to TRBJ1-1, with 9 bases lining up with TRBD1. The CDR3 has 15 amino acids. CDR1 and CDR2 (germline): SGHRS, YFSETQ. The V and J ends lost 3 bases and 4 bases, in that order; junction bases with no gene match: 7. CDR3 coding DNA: TGCGCCAGCAGCTCTCAGGGACAGGGAAGCACTGAAGCTTTCTTT. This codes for CASSSQGQGSTEAFF.

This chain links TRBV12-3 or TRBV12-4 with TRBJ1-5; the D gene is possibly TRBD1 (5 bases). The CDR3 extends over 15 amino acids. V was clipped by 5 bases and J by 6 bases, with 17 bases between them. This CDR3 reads CASSQKGQMVQPQHF. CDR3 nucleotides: TGTGCCAGCAGTCAAAAGGGGCAGATGGTTCAGCCCCAGCATTTT.

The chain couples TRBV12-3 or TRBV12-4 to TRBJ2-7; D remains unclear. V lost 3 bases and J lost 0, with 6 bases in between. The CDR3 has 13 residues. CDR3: CASSFYDSYEQYF. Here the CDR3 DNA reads TGTGCCAGCAGTTTTTACGACTCCTACGAGCAGTACTTC.

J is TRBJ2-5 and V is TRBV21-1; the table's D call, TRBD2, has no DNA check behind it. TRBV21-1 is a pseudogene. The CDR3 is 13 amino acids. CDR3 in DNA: TGTGCCAGCATCGGCGGGAGTGCAGAGACCCAGTACTTC. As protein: CASIGGSAETQYF.

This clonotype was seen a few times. The CDR3 DNA sequence: TGTGCCAGCAGCTTAGGGCTACGGACAGACGATGAGCAGTTCTTC. It codes for CASSLGLRTDDEQFF. The chain joins TRBV7-3 to TRBJ2-1, with D possibly being TRBD1 (6 bases). The CDR3 extends over 15 amino acids. CDR1 and CDR2 (germline): SGHTA, FQGTGA. V shed 2 bases and J shed 8 bases, with 16 bases lying between them.

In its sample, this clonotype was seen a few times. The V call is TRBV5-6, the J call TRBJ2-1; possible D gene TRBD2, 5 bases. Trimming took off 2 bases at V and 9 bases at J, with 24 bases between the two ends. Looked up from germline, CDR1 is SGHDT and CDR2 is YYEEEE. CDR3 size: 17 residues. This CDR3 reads CASSLGGSAAEGGEQFF. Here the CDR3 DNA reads TGTGCCAGCAGCTTAGGTGGTTCGGCCGCAGAGGGCGGTGAGCAGTTCTTC.

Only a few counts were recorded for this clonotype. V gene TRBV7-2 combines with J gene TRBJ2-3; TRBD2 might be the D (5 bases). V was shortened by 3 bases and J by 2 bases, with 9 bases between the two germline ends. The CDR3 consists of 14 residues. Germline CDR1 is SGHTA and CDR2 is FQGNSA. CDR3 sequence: CASSFQRTTDTQYF. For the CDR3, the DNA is TGTGCCAGCAGCTTCCAGCGGACCACAGATACGCAGTATTTT.

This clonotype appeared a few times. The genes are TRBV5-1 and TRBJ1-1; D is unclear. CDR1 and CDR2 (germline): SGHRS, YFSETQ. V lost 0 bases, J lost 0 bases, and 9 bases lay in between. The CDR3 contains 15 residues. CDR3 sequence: CASSLVGQMNTEAFF. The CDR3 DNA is TGCGCCAGCAGCTTGGTCGGTCAGATGAACACTGAAGCTTTCTTT.

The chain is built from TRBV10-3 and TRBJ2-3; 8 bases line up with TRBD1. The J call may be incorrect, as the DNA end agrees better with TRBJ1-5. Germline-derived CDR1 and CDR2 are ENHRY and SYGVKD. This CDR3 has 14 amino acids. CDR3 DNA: TGTGCCGGCAAAACAGGGGGGGGCACAGATACGCAGCATTTT. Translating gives CAGKTGGGTDTQHF.

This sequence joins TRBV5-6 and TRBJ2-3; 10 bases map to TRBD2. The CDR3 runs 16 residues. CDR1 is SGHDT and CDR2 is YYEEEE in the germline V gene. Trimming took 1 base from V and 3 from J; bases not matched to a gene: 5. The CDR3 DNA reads TGTGCCAGCAGCTTGAGACCTAGCGGGAGAACAGATACGCAGTATTTT. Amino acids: CASSLRPSGRTDTQYF.

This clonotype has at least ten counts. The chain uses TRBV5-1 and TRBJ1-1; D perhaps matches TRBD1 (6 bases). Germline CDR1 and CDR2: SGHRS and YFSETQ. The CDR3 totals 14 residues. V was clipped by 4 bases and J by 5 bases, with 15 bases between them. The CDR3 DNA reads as TGCGCCAGCAGCCTAGCCCGGGGGGCAACTGAAGCTTTCTTT. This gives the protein CASSLARGATEAFF.

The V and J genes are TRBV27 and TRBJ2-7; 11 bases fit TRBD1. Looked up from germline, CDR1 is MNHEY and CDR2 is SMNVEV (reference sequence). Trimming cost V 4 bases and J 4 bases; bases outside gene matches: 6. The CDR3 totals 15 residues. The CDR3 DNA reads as TGTGCCAGCAGTTCTTCCGGGACAGGGGGTTACGAGCAGTACTTC. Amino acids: CASSSSGTGGYEQYF.

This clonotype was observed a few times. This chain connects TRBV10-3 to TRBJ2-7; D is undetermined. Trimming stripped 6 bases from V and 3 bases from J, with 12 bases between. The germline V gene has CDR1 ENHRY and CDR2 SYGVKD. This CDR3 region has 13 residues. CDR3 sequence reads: CAISPGASYEQYF. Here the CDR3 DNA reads TGTGCCATCAGCCCAGGTGCGAGCTACGAGCAGTACTTC.